What follows are 7 T cell receptor beta chains derived from one specimen sequenced in a study of T-cell memory formation after mild COVID-19. A single record per CDR3 protein comes from TCRdb applying MiXCR to the 5' RACE reads. This sample carries about 440,000 distinct CDR3 sequences, around 20% of them seen once, and the ten largest clones take approximately 8.4%. The specimen was PBMCs or a T cell subset sorted from them (not recorded which). These TCRs come from an adult woman who had mild COVID-19 (a few samples of this study predate the infection). Cell type and time point are not known.

The V gene is TRBV20-1, the J gene TRBJ2-7; TRBD1 aligns across 11 bases. This CDR3 spans 15 amino acids. Looked up from germline, CDR1 is DFQATT and CDR2 is SNEGSKA (reference sequence). Losses at the gene ends were 0 bases for V and 4 bases for J; bases not matched to a gene: 5. Written as DNA, the CDR3 is TGCAGTGCTAGAGACCCGGGGACAGGGGGGTACGAGCAGTACTTC. Translation gives CSARDPGTGGYEQYF.

V usage is TRBV19 and J usage is TRBJ2-2; 7 nucleotides line up with TRBD2. Germline V lookup: CDR1 LNHDA, CDR2 SQIVND (reference sequence). The CDR3 runs to 14 residues. V was clipped by 8 bases and J by 5 bases; unmatched bases: 8. Here the CDR3 reads CASSQGGLTGELFF. The CDR3 region has the DNA TGTGCCAGTTCCCAGGGAGGGTTGACCGGGGAGCTGTTTTTT.

The V call is TRBV5-1, the J call TRBJ2-1; D gene uncertain. The germline V gene encodes CDR1 SGHRS and CDR2 YFSETQ. The V gene lost 0 bases and the J gene lost 0 bases, with 10 bases spanning the gap. The length of the CDR3 is 16 residues. This chain's CDR3 is CASSLGSRSSYNEQFF. The DNA for the CDR3 is TGCGCCAGCAGCTTGGGTTCCCGGAGCTCCTACAATGAGCAGTTCTTC.

This clonotype turned up a few times. CDR3 sequence: CAWSVNRGYGYTF. Written as DNA, the CDR3 is TGTGCCTGGAGTGTCAACAGGGGCTATGGCTACACCTTC. V and J are TRBV30 and TRBJ1-2, with TRBD1 matching over 7 bases. CDR1 is GTSNPN and CDR2 is SVGIG in the germline V gene (reference sequence). The CDR3 contains 13 residues. Losses at the gene ends were 0 bases for V and 4 bases for J; bases not matched to a gene: 2. Using reference TRBV30 and TRBJ1-2 for the parts outside the CDR3, the full variable domain is SQTIHQWPATLVQPVGSPLSLECTVEGTSNPNLYWYRQAAGRGLQLLFYSVGIGQISSEVPQNLSASRPQDRQFILSSKKLLLSDSGFYLCAWSVNRGYGYTFGSGTRLTVV.

This sequence joins TRBV6-5 and TRBJ2-1, with 9 bases matching TRBD2. V shed 6 bases, J shed 1 base, and the junction held 7 bases outside the gene matches. Germline V lookup: CDR1 MNHEY, CDR2 SVGAGI. The CDR3 covers 16 residues. The CDR3 bases are TGTGCCAGCAGCTACATAGCGGGGGCATCCTACAATGAGCAGTTCTTC. Protein: CASSYIAGASYNEQFF.

This clonotype has a handful of counts. This sequence joins TRBV24-1 and TRBJ2-3; D is unresolved. From germline, CDR1 is KGHDR and CDR2 SFDVKD. Trimming removed 3 bases at V and 0 bases at J, with 12 bases between. CDR3 length equals 16 residues. CDR3 nucleotides: TGTGCCACCAGTGATCAGACCTTCGCTAGCACAGATACGCAGTATTTT. Translated: CATSDQTFASTDTQYF.

The V gene is TRBV20-1, the J gene TRBJ2-7; the match to TRBD2 covers 8 bases. The CDR3 sequence is 14 residues long. CDR1 and CDR2 (germline): DFQATT, SNEGSKA (reference sequence). Trimming removed 0 bases from V and 6 bases from J; junction bases left unmatched: 7. Here the CDR3 reads CSARDWSGRPEQYF. The CDR3 DNA follows: TGCAGTGCTAGAGATTGGAGCGGGAGACCCGAGCAGTACTTC.